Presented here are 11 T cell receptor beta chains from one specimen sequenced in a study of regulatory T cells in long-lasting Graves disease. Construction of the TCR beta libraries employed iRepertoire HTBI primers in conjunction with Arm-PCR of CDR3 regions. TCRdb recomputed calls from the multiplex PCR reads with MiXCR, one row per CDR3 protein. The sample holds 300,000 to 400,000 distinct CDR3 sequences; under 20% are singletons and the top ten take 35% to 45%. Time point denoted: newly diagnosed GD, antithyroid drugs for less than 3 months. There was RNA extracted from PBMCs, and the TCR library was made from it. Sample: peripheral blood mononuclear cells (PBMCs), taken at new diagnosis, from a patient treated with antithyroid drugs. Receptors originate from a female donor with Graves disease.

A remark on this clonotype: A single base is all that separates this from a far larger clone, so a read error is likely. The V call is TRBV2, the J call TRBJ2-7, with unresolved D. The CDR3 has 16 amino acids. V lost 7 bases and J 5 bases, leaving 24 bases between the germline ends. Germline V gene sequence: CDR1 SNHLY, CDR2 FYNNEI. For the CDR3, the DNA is TGTGCCAGCACCCCTTCCCTGGCGGAAGACCGCAACGAGCAGTACTTC. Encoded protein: CASTPSLAEDRNEQYF.

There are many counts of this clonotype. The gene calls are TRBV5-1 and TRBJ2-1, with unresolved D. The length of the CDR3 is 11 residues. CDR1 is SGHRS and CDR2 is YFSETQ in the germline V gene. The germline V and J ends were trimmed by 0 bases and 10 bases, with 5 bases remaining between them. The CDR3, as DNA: TGCGCCAGCAGCTTGGATTCAGAGCAGTTCTTC. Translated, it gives CASSLDSEQFF. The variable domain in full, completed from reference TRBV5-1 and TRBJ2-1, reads KAGVTQTPRYLIKTRGQQVTLSCSPISGHRSVSWYQQTPGQGLQFLFEYFSETQRNKGNFPGRFSGRQFSNSRSEMNVSTLELGDSALYLCASSLDSEQFFGPGTRLTVL.

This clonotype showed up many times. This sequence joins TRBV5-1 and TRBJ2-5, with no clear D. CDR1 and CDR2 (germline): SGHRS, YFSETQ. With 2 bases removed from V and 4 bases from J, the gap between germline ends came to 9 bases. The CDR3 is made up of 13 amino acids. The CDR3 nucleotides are TGCGCCAGCAGCTTTTCCGTCGGAGAGACCCAGTACTTC. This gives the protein CASSFSVGETQYF.

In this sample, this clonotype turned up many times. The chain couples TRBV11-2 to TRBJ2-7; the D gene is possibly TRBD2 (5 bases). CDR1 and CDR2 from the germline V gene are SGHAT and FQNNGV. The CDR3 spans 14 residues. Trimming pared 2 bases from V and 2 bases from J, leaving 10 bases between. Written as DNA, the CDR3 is TGTGCCAGCAGCTTACTACTAGGCACCTACGAGCAGTACTTC. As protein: CASSLLLGTYEQYF.

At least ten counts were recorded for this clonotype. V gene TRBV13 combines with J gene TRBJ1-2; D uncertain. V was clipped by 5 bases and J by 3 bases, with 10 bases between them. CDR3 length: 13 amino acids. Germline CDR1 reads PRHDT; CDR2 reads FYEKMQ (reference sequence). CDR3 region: CASSAGSDYGYTF. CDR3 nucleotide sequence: TGTGCCAGCAGCGCGGGGAGCGACTATGGCTACACCTTC. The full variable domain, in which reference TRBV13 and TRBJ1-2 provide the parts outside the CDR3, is AAGVIQSPRHLIKEKRETATLKCYPIPRHDTVYWYQQGPGQDPQFLISFYEKMQSDKGSIPDRFSAQQFSDYHSELNMSSLELGDSALYFCASSAGSDYGYTFGSGTRLTVV.

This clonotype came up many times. CDR3 sequence: CASSAGRLSYEQYF. The CDR3 nucleotides read TGTGCCAGCAGTGCGGGACGCCTCTCCTACGAGCAGTACTTC. The rearrangement links TRBV12-3 or TRBV12-4 to TRBJ2-7; D possibly corresponds to TRBD2 (6 bases). The CDR3 loop spans 14 amino acids. V was shortened by 5 bases and J by 0 bases, with 11 bases between the two germline ends.

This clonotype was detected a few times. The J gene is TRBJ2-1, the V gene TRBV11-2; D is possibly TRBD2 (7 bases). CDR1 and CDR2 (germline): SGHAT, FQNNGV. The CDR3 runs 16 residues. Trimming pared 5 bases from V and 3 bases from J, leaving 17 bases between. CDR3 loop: CASSSVRGAVYNEQFF. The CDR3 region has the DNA TGTGCCAGCAGCAGCGTACGGGGGGCCGTCTACAATGAGCAGTTCTTC. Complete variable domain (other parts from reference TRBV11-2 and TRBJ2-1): EAGVAQSPRYKIIEKRQSVAFWCNPISGHATLYWYQQILGQGPKLLIQFQNNGVVDDSQLPKDRFSAERLKGVDSTLKIQPAKLEDSAVYLCASSSVRGAVYNEQFFGPGTRLTVL.

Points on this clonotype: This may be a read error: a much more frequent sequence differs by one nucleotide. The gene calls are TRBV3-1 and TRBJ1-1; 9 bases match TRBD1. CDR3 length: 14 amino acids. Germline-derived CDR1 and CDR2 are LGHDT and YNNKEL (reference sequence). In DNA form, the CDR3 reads TGTGCCTGCAGCCAAGGTTTAGACAGGGGGGCAGCTTTCTTT. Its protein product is CACSQGLDRGAAFF.

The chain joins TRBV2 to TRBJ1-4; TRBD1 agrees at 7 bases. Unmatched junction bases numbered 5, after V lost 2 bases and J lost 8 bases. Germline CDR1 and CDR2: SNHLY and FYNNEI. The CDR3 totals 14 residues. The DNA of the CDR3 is TGTGCCAGCAGTGAAAGCCAGGGGGTGGAAAAACTGTTTTTT. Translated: CASSESQGVEKLFF. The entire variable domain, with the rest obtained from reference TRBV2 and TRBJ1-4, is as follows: EPEVTQTPSHQVTQMGQEVILRCVPISNHLYFYWYRQILGQKVEFLVSFYNNEISEKSEIFDDQFSVERPDGSNFTLKIRSTKLEDSAMYFCASSESQGVEKLFFGSGTQLSVL.

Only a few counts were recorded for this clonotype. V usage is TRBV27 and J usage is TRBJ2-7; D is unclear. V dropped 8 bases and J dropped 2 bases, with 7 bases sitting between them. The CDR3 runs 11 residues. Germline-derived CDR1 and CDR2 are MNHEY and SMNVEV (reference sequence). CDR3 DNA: TGTGCCAGCCCCCCCCCCTACGAGCAGTACTTC. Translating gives CASPPPYEQYF.

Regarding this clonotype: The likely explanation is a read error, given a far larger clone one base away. DNA for the CDR3: TGTGCCAGCAACTTAGCTTCCCACGAGCAGTACTTC. Translation gives CASNLASHEQYF. The rearrangement links TRBV7-2 to TRBJ2-1, with D unresolved. The end of the DNA aligns better with TRBJ2-7, so the J call may be wrong. Germline V gives CDR1 SGHTA, CDR2 FQGNSA. The CDR3 loop spans 12 amino acids.